This T cell receptor (beta chain) was sequenced in a study of shared clonotypes between healthy human individuals. The data were produced by immunoSEQ multiplex PCR, yet TCRdb's version contains in-frame clones alone and is incomplete. The repertoire has over a million clones, roughly 95% of them found once; the top ten carry 1% to 1.5%. The origin of this receptor is a man aged 25-45 years in good health. The material sequenced was naive CD4+ T cells sorted from blood. Subset given: CD45RA+ positively selected.

As DNA, the CDR3 is TGCGCCAGCAGTAGGGGGGTCGGGGAGACCCAGTACTTC. Its protein product is CASSRGVGETQYF. This chain links TRBV10-1 with TRBJ2-5; possibly TRBD1 or TRBD2 for D (6 bases each). The ends were cut back, 5 bases at V and 5 bases at J, with 12 bases in the middle. Looked up from germline, CDR1 is WNHNN and CDR2 is SYGVQD (reference sequence). The CDR3 is 13 residues long.